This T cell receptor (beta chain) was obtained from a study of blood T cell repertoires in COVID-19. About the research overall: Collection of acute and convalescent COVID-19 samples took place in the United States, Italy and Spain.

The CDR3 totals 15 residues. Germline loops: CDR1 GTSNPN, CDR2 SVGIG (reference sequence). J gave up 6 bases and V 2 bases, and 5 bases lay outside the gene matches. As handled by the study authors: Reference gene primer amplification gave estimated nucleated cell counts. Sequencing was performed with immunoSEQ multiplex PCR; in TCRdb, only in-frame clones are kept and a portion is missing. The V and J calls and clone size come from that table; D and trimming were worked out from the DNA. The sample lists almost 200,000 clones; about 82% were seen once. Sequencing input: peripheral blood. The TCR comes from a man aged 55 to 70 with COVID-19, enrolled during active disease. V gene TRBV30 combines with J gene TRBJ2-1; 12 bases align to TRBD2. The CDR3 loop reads CAWSPLAGGSNEQFF. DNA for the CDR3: TGTGCCTGGAGTCCCCTAGCGGGAGGGTCCAATGAGCAGTTCTTC.